The 9 T cell receptor beta chains reported below all come from one sample, sequenced in a study of T cells in Graves' hyperthyroidism and ophthalmopathy. TCR beta CDR3 sequences were amplified from RNA transcripts. When the TCR CDR3 underwent first-round RT-PCR, the HTBI primer set was used. One entry per CDR3 protein, called by TCRdb with MiXCR from the multiplex PCR reads. The sample yields roughly 500,000 distinct CDR3 sequences, about 15% seen once. Sequencing was done on a sample of blood. The receptor source for this set is a woman aged 30 to 39 with Graves' ophthalmopathy.

This clonotype was seen a few times. This chain uses TRBV7-9 with TRBJ2-1, with D tentatively TRBD1 (6 bases). The CDR3 consists of 19 residues. V was cut by 0 bases and J by 0 bases, with 18 bases left in between. Germline assignment: CDR1 SEHNR and CDR2 FQNEAQ (reference sequence). CDR3: CASSLAPPGAPSSYNEQFF. CDR3 DNA: TGTGCCAGCAGCTTAGCCCCCCCAGGGGCCCCGAGCTCCTACAATGAGCAGTTCTTC. The entire variable domain, with the rest obtained from reference TRBV7-9 and TRBJ2-1, is as follows: DTGVSQNPRHKITKRGQNVTFRCDPISEHNRLYWYRQTLGQGPEFLTYFQNEAQLEKSRLLSDRFSAERPKGSFSTLEIQRTEQGDSAMYLCASSLAPPGAPSSYNEQFFGPGTRLTVL.

This sequence joins TRBV20-1 and TRBJ2-1, with D possibly called TRBD1 or TRBD2 (5 bases each). Deletions cut 4 bases from V and 7 bases from J, with 14 bases between. This CDR3 is 13 amino acids long. From germline, CDR1 is DFQATT and CDR2 SNEGSKA (reference sequence). The CDR3 region has the DNA TGCAGTGCTAAGGCGAGGGGCTGGAATGAGCAGTTCTTC. Translating it yields CSAKARGWNEQFF.

This clonotype has at least ten counts. One end of the junction varies from germline; a read error may be responsible. V usage is TRBV20-1 and J usage is TRBJ2-3; TRBD2 matches at 8 bases. There are 18 residues in the CDR3. Germline-derived CDR1 and CDR2 are DFQATT and SNEGSKA (reference sequence). CDR3 sequence (DNA): TGCAGTGCTCGAGATCTTCGTTCCCCTAGCGGGCTCACAGATACGCAGTATTTT. Protein sequence: CSARDLRSPSGLTDTQYF.

This clonotype was recorded at least ten times. The chain recombines TRBV20-1 with TRBJ2-1, with 10 bases aligning to TRBD2. The CDR3 extends over 20 amino acids. CDR1 DFQATT and CDR2 SNEGSKA come from the germline V gene (reference sequence). With V trimmed by 3 bases and J by 1 base, 18 bases remained unmatched. The CDR3 nucleotides read TGCAGTGCTAGTTCTAGGGCTAGCGGGAGCACTAGGGCGTCCTACAATGAGCAGTTCTTC. Residues: CSASSRASGSTRASYNEQFF.

The rearrangement links TRBV4-3 to TRBJ1-1; D unresolved. Trimming removed 0 bases from V and 11 bases from J, with 19 bases in between. The CDR3 is made up of 15 amino acids. CDR1 LGHNA and CDR2 YSLEER come from the germline V gene. For the CDR3, the DNA is TGCGCCAGCAGCCAAGATGTTGGAGGGTCTAACGAGGCTTTCTTT. Its translation is CASSQDVGGSNEAFF.

Comment on this clonotype: A much larger clone lies a single base off, so this may be a read error. The chain recombines TRBV9 with TRBJ2-1; 10 bases are a match to TRBD2. Germline CDR1 reads SGDLS; CDR2 reads YYNGEE. The CDR3 has 15 amino acids. DNA of the CDR3: TGTGCCAGCAGCGTAGTACTAGCGGGATACAATGAGCAGTCCTTC. It encodes CASSVVLAGYNEQSF. The full variable domain, its missing parts supplied by reference TRBV9 and TRBJ2-1, is DSGVTQTPKHLITATGQRVTLRCSPRSGDLSVYWYQQSLDQGLQFLIQYYNGEERAKGNILERFSAQQFPDLHSELNLSSLELGDSALYFCASSVVLAGYNEQSFGPGTRLTVL.

The sample holds many counts of this clonotype. The rearrangement links TRBV5-1 to TRBJ2-1; 8 bases align to TRBD1. After removal of 3 bases from V and 0 bases from J, the junction contained 2 bases not matched to a gene. From germline, CDR1 is SGHRS and CDR2 YFSETQ. The CDR3 contains 15 residues. CDR3 DNA: TGCGCCAGCAGCTCAACAGGGGGCTCCTACAATGAGCAGTTCTTC. It translates to CASSSTGGSYNEQFF.

The chain recombines TRBV5-6 with TRBJ2-7, with D perhaps given as TRBD1 or TRBD2 (5 bases each). The ends were cut back, 5 bases at V and 7 bases at J, with 16 bases in the middle. Germline V gives CDR1 SGHDT, CDR2 YYEEEE. The CDR3 consists of 13 residues. The DNA of the CDR3 is TGTGCCAGCAGTATAACAGGAGGCCATGAGCAGTACTTC. It encodes CASSITGGHEQYF.

This clonotype was counted at least ten times. The genes are TRBV20-1 and TRBJ1-4; D gene uncertain. The CDR3 is 13 amino acids. Deletions cut 3 bases from V and 7 bases from J, with 12 bases between. Germline assignment: CDR1 DFQATT and CDR2 SNEGSKA (reference sequence). CDR3: CSASSRWPEKLFF. CDR3 nucleotide sequence: TGCAGTGCTAGCTCCAGGTGGCCTGAAAAACTGTTTTTT.